The 2 T cell receptor beta chains in this list originate from one sample, sequenced in a study of blood T cell repertoires in COVID-19. Only in-frame clones appear in the TCRdb table, and some are missing; sequencing was by immunoSEQ multiplex PCR. Of 200,000 to 300,000 clones in the sample, roughly 80% were seen once. The specimen sequenced was peripheral blood. These receptors were taken from a woman over 75 with COVID-19, enrolled during active disease.

The chain couples TRBV7-2 to TRBJ2-1; TRBD2 agrees at 12 bases. Trimming cost V 4 bases and J 10 bases; bases outside gene matches: 11. The CDR3 has 16 amino acids. Germline CDR1 reads SGHTA; CDR2 reads FQGNSA. The CDR3 spells CASSSRTSGAGREQFF. CDR3 sequence (DNA): TGTGCCAGCAGCTCCCGGACTAGCGGGGCCGGTAGGGAGCAGTTCTTC. The variable domain in full, with the rest retrieved from reference TRBV7-2 and TRBJ2-1, is GAGVSQSPSNKVTEKGKDVELRCDPISGHTALYWYRQSLGQGLEFLIYFQGNSAPDKSGLPSDRFSAERTGGSVSTLTIQRTQQEDSAVYLCASSSRTSGAGREQFFGPGTRLTVL.

The genes are TRBV3-1 (or the pseudogene TRBV3-2) and TRBJ1-1; no firm D call. The CDR3 is 15 amino acids. Germline V lookup: CDR1 LGHDT, CDR2 YNNKEL (reference sequence). Trimming shortened V by 1 base and J by 1 base, and 10 bases separated the two germline ends. The CDR3: CASSQGAQANTEAFF. CDR3 in DNA: TGTGCCAGCAGCCAAGGGGCCCAGGCGAACACTGAAGCTTTCTTT.